This TCR beta chain was sequenced for a study of T cell repertoires in cytomegalovirus infection. Whole-study context: Selected CMV epitopes included recently identified HLA-C-restricted ones as well as well-studied HLA-B-restricted ones. TCR beta signatures that were public indicated CMV infection and matching HLA type.

Note on this clonotype: Antigen specificity is unknown.

Each CDR3 protein gets one entry after TCRdb re-called the reads with MiXCR. The sample shows 600,000 to 700,000 distinct CDR3 sequences, 33% of them seen only once. CDR1 is SSHAT and CDR2 is FNYEAQ in the germline V gene (reference sequence). Deletions cut 5 bases from V and 4 bases from J, with 14 bases between. The CDR3 totals 14 residues. The origin of this receptor is a human donor in good health (CMV status not recorded). Some clones in this sample may be carry-over from other donors' samples. V gene TRBV7-7 combines with J gene TRBJ1-1, with D perhaps TRBD1 (5 bases). The sequences come from cultured PBMCs, collected from culture after CMV antigen stimulation. Here the CDR3 DNA reads TGTGCCAGCAGCCCCGGACACGCAGTCACTGAAGCTTTCTTT. Amino acids: CASSPGHAVTEAFF.